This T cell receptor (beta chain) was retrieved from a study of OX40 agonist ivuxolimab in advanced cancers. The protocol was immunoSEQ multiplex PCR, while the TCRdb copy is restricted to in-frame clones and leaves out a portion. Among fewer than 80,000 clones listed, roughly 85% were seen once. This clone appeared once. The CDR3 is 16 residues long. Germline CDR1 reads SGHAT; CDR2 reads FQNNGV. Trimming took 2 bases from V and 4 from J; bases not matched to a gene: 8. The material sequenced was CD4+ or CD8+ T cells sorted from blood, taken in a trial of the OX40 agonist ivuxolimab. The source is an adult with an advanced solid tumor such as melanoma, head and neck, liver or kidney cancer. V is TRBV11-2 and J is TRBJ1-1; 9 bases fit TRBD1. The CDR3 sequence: CASSLLDRGGFTEAFF. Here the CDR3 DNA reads TGTGCCAGCAGCTTACTGGACAGGGGCGGTTTCACTGAAGCTTTCTTT.